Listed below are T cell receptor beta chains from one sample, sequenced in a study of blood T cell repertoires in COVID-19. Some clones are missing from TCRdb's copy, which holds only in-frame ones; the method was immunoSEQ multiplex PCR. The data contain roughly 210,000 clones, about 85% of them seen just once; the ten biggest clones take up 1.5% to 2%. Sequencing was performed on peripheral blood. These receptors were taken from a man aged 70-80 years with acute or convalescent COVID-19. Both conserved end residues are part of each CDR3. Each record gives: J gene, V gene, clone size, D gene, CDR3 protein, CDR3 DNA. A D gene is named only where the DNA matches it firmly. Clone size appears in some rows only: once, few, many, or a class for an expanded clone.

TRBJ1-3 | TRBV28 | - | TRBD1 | CASSLWAPNGQGSGNTIYF | TGTGCCAGCAGTTTATGGGCCCCCAATGGACAGGGCTCTGGAAACACCATATATTTT
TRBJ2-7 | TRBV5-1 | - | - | CASSLGTVTYEQYF | TGCGCCAGCAGCTTGGGTACAGTTACCTACGAGCAGTACTTC
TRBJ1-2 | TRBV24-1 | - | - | CATSDATGSHGYTF | TGTGCCACCAGTGATGCCACAGGGTCCCATGGCTACACCTTC
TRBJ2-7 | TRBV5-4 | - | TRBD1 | CASSRGTGVAEGEQYF | TGTGCCAGCAGCAGGGGGACAGGGGTCGCGGAGGGCGAGCAGTACTTC
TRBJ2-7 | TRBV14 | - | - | CASSQTDTLSRYF | TGTGCCAGCAGCCAAACAGATACCTTAAGCAGGTACTTC
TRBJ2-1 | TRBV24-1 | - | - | CATSAYQATPNEQFF | TGTGCCACCAGTGCGTACCAGGCCACCCCCAATGAGCAGTTCTTC
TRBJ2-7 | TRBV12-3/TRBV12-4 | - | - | CASSLLSGRVPYF | TGTGCCAGCAGTTTACTCAGCGGGCGGGTGCCGTACTTC
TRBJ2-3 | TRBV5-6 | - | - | CASSFDRFGTDTQYF | TGTGCCAGCAGCTTCGACAGGTTTGGCACAGATACGCAGTATTTT
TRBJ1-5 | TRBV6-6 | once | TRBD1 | CASSYQQGNQPQHF | TGTGCCAGCAGTTACCAACAGGGGAATCAGCCCCAGCATTTT
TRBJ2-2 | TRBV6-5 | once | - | CASSYSPGAGELFF | TGTGCCAGCAGTTACTCCCCTGGAGCCGGGGAGCTGTTTTTT
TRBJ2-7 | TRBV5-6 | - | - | CASSLDRSYEQYF | TGTGCCAGCAGCTTGGACAGATCCTACGAGCAGTACTTC
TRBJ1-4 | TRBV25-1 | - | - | CASSESRQAEKLFF | TGTGCCAGCAGTGAATCCCGGCAGGCCGAAAAACTGTTTTTT
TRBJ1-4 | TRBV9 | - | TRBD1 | CASSVEGQATNEKLFF | TGTGCCAGCAGCGTAGAAGGACAGGCAACTAATGAAAAACTGTTTTTT
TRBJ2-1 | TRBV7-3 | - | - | CASSLMVADYNEQFF | TGTGCCAGCAGCTTAATGGTAGCGGACTACAATGAGCAGTTCTTC
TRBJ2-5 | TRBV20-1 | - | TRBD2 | CSASWASGRADQETQYF | TGCAGTGCTAGTTGGGCTAGCGGGAGGGCGGACCAAGAGACCCAGTACTTC
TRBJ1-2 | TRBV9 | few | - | CASSVDTRLSGYGYTF | TGTGCCAGCAGCGTAGATACAAGACTCTCGGGCTATGGCTACACCTTC
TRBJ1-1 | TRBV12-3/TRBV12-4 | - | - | CASSPTRNTEAFF | TGTGCCAGCAGTCCGACAAGGAACACTGAAGCTTTCTTT
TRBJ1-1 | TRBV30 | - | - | CAWSERGGNTEAFF | TGTGCCTGGAGTGAAAGAGGCGGGAACACTGAAGCTTTCTTT
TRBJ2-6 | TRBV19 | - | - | CAIGGAGANVLTF | TGTGCCATAGGGGGGGCTGGGGCCAACGTCCTGACTTTC
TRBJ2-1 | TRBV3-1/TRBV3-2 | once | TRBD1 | CASSRGQGAYNEQFF | TGTGCCAGCAGCCGTGGACAGGGGGCCTACAATGAGCAGTTCTTC
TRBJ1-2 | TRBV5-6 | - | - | CASSWTRRANYGYTF | TGTGCCAGCAGCTGGACAAGGAGAGCTAACTATGGCTACACCTTC
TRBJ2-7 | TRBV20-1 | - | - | CSASPRGAHEQYF | TGCAGTGCTAGTCCCAGGGGTGCCCACGAGCAGTACTTC
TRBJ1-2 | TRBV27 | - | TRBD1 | CASSPGTGRVYGYTF | TGTGCCAGCAGTCCGGGGACAGGGCGGGTTTATGGCTACACCTTC
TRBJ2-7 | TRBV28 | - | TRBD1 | CASSVQYRGKQYF | TGTGCCAGCAGTGTCCAATACAGGGGCAAGCAGTACTTC
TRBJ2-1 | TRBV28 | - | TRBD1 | CASSTDRGGNEQFF | TGTGCCAGCAGCACGGACAGGGGGGGGAATGAGCAGTTCTTC
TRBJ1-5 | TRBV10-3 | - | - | CAISDPNQPQHF | TGTGCCATCAGTGATCCTAATCAGCCCCAGCATTTT
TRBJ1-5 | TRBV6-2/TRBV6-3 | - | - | CASSFGNQPQHF | TGTGCCAGCAGTTTCGGGAACCAGCCCCAGCATTTT
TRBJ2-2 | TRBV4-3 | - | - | CASSQEGGTGELFF | TGCGCCAGCAGCCAAGAAGGGGGAACCGGGGAGCTGTTTTTT
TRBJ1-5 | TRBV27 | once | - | CASSSGGGINQPQHF | TGTGCCAGCAGTTCGGGGGGAGGGATCAATCAGCCCCAGCATTTT
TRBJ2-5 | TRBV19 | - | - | CASRRDSYQETQYF | TGTGCCAGTAGGCGGGACTCTTACCAAGAGACCCAGTACTTC
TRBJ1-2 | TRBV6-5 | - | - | CASRMTESVGYTF | TGTGCCAGCAGGATGACTGAGTCTGTTGGCTACACCTTC
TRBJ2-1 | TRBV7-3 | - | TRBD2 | CASSWTSGGYNEQFF | TGTGCCAGCAGTTGGACTAGCGGGGGCTACAATGAGCAGTTCTTC
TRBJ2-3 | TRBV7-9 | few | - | CASSLGGLSDTQYF | TGTGCCAGCAGCTTAGGAGGTTTGTCAGATACGCAGTATTTT
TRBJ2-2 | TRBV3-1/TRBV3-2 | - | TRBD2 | CASSQGRGVRTGELFF | TGTGCCAGCAGCCAAGGGCGGGGGGTAAGGACCGGGGAGCTGTTTTTT
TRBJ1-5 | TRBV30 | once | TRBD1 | CAWSFQLGQANQPQHF | TGTGCCTGGAGTTTTCAACTAGGACAGGCGAATCAGCCCCAGCATTTT
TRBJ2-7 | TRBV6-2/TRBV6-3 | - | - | CASSYSGVEQYF | TGTGCCAGCAGTTACTCAGGGGTTGAGCAGTACTTC
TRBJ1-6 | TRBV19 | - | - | CASNNGENSPLHF | TGTGCCAGTAATAACGGTGAGAATTCACCCCTCCACTTT
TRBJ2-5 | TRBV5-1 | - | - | CASSPLMEEETQYF | TGCGCCAGCAGCCCTCTGATGGAGGAAGAGACCCAGTACTTC
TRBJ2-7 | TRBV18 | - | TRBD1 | CASSPGQQYEQYF | TGTGCCAGCTCACCGGGACAGCAGTACGAGCAGTACTTC
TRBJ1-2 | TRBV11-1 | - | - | CASSFSNYGYTF | TGTGCCAGCAGCTTCTCCAACTATGGCTACACCTTC
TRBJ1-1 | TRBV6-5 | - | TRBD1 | CASRRDRGSTEAFF | TGTGCCAGCAGAAGGGACAGGGGATCCACTGAAGCTTTCTTT
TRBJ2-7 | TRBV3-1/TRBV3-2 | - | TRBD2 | CASSLRILAGEQYF | TGTGCCAGCAGCCTCAGGATTTTAGCGGGGGAGCAGTACTTC
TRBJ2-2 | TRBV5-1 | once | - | CASRISGANTGELFF | TGCGCCAGCAGGATTTCGGGGGCGAACACCGGGGAGCTGTTTTTT
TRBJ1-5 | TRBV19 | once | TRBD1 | CASSIRQGGGQPQHF | TGTGCCAGTAGTATTCGGCAGGGGGGTGGTCAGCCCCAGCATTTT
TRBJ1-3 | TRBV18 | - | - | CASSPVRELGNTIYF | TGTGCCAGCTCACCAGTGAGGGAACTAGGAAACACCATATATTTT
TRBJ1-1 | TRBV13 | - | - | CASSLSPQGNTEAFF | TGTGCCAGCAGCTTATCCCCGCAGGGTAACACTGAAGCTTTCTTT
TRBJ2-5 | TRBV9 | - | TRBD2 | CASSVLAGGQETQYF | TGTGCCAGCAGCGTCTTAGCGGGAGGCCAAGAGACCCAGTACTTC
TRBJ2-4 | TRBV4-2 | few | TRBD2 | CASSQVSGAKNIQYF | TGTGCCAGCAGCCAAGTTAGCGGGGCCAAAAACATTCAGTACTTC
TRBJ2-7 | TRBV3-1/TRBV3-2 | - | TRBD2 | CASTQGGAGGSEQYF | TGTGCCAGCACCCAAGGTGGAGCGGGAGGTAGCGAGCAGTACTTC
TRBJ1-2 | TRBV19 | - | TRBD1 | CASEGQGNYGYTF | TGTGCCAGTGAGGGACAGGGGAACTATGGCTACACCTTC